This is a list of T cell receptor beta chains from one sample in a study of cytomegalovirus exposure and HLA in healthy donors. Produced via immunoSEQ multiplex PCR; TCRdb's table is partial and in-frame only. The sample contains around 150,000 clones, around two thirds of which appear only once. Specimen: PBMCs. Receptors originate from a man under 40 in good health and CMV-seropositive. Each CDR3 is given with its conserved first and last residue. D genes are given only for firm matches. Clone size, where shown, is once, few, many, or a class for clones that have expanded.

clone_size,j_call,d_call,v_call,cdr3_aa,cdr3_nt
NA,TRBJ1-5,TRBD1,TRBV18,CASSPGTDNQPQHF,TGTGCCAGCTCACCGGGGACAGACAATCAGCCCCAGCATTTT
NA,TRBJ1-4,TRBD1,TRBV6-5,CASSYIDRVNEKLFF,TGTGCCAGCAGTTACATCGACAGGGTTAATGAAAAACTGTTTTTT
once,TRBJ1-1,TRBD1,TRBV5-1,CASSGKTGTAEAFF,TGCGCCAGCAGCGGGAAGACCGGGACAGCTGAAGCTTTCTTT
NA,TRBJ2-5,NA,TRBV6-5,CASSSRGLWYQETQYF,TGTGCCAGCAGTTCACGGGGATTGTGGTACCAAGAGACCCAGTACTTC
NA,TRBJ1-6,NA,TRBV6-8,CASSYSMNRRNNSPLHF,TGTGCCAGCAGTTACTCGATGAACAGGCGAAATAATTCACCCCTCCACTTT
NA,TRBJ2-3,TRBD2,TRBV5-1,CASSGGLAGHTTSTDTQYF,TGCGCCAGCAGCGGGGGACTAGCGGGACATACCACTAGCACAGATACGCAGTATTTT
NA,TRBJ2-5,NA,TRBV4-1,CASSQDWRVGGETQYF,TGCGCCAGCAGCCAAGATTGGAGGGTTGGGGGGGAGACCCAGTACTTC
few,TRBJ1-2,NA,TRBV5-1,CASSLEQGLVGYTF,TGCGCCAGCAGCTTGGAGCAGGGTTTAGTTGGCTACACCTTC
NA,TRBJ1-5,TRBD1,TRBV29-1,CSVTGTGDGQPQHF,TGCAGCGTGACCGGGACAGGGGATGGTCAGCCCCAGCATTTT
NA,TRBJ1-2,NA,TRBV4-2,CASSGTLIVNYGYTF,TGTGCCAGCAGCGGGACATTGATCGTGAACTATGGCTACACCTTC
few,TRBJ1-1,TRBD1,TRBV28,CASSSPKDRARNTEAFF,TGTGCCAGCAGTTCCCCAAAGGACAGGGCTAGAAACACTGAAGCTTTCTTT
few,TRBJ2-7,NA,TRBV6-6,CASRPTGMREQYF,TGTGCCAGCAGGCCGACCGGGATGCGGGAGCAGTACTTC
NA,TRBJ2-7,TRBD2,TRBV5-1,CASSLGSGSTYEQYF,TGCGCCAGCAGCTTGGGTAGCGGGTCTACCTACGAGCAGTACTTC
NA,TRBJ2-7,TRBD1,TRBV4-2,CASSQASARGRVNEQYF,TGTGCCAGCAGCCAAGCCTCAGCCAGGGGGCGTGTAAACGAGCAGTACTTC
few,TRBJ2-7,TRBD2,TRBV18,CASSPEVGLAAPSGEQYF,TGTGCCAGCTCACCAGAGGTAGGACTAGCGGCCCCGAGCGGCGAGCAGTACTTC
NA,TRBJ2-1,TRBD2,TRBV5-4,CASSLAVLAIDNEQFF,TGTGCCAGCAGCTTGGCTGTACTAGCGATAGACAATGAGCAGTTCTTC
NA,TRBJ1-2,TRBD1,TRBV10-2,CASSAPTGTVAYGYTF,TGCGCCAGCAGTGCACCCACGGGGACAGTCGCCTATGGCTACACCTTC
NA,TRBJ1-1,TRBD1,TRBV28,CASSLTGTGTEAFF,TGTGCCAGCAGTTTGACGGGGACAGGGACTGAAGCTTTCTTT
NA,TRBJ2-5,NA,TRBV9,CASSVVAEETQYF,TGTGCCAGCAGCGTAGTGGCAGAAGAGACCCAGTACTTC
NA,TRBJ2-1,TRBD1,TRBV11-3,CASSSQGARNEQFF,TGTGCCAGCAGCTCCCAGGGGGCGCGGAATGAGCAGTTCTTC
NA,TRBJ1-4,NA,TRBV15,CATSRGHNEKLFF,TGTGCCACCAGCAGGGGACACAATGAAAAACTGTTTTTT
NA,TRBJ2-7,NA,TRBV7-2,CASSYHGGDSSYEQYF,TGTGCCAGCAGCTATCATGGCGGGGATAGCTCCTACGAGCAGTACTTC
once,TRBJ2-3,NA,TRBV28,CASRPTGEAVWSQYF,TGTGCCAGCCGACCGACAGGAGAAGCCGTCTGGTCGCAGTATTTT
NA,TRBJ2-7,TRBD2,TRBV28,CASRSGTSDPYEQYF,TGTGCCAGCAGATCCGGGACTAGCGATCCCTACGAGCAGTACTTC
NA,TRBJ2-7,NA,TRBV10-1,CASSGGASGVYEQYF,TGCGCCAGCTCTGGTGGCGCATCGGGGGTCTACGAGCAGTACTTC
NA,TRBJ2-4,NA,TRBV11-2,CASSFLGTKNIQYF,TGTGCCAGCAGCTTTCTGGGCACCAAAAACATTCAGTACTTC
NA,TRBJ2-6,NA,TRBV15,CATSRGGAGANVLTF,TGTGCCACCAGCAGAGGGGGGGCTGGGGCCAACGTCCTGACTTTC
few,TRBJ2-7,TRBD1,TRBV27,CASSPNRDRSYEQYF,TGTGCCAGCAGCCCGAACCGGGACAGGTCGTACGAGCAGTACTTC
NA,TRBJ2-5,NA,TRBV5-4,CASSLPSVAAGRAQYF,TGTGCCAGCAGCTTGCCGTCTGTTGCGGCAGGGCGAGCGCAGTACTTC
NA,TRBJ1-1,NA,TRBV4-1,CASSQESTALNTEAFF,TGCGCCAGCAGCCAAGAATCGACAGCGTTGAACACTGAAGCTTTCTTT
NA,TRBJ1-1,NA,TRBV5-1,CASSQAHGGAERITEAFF,TGCGCCAGCAGCCAGGCGCATGGGGGCGCGGAGAGGATCACTGAAGCTTTCTTT
NA,TRBJ1-5,NA,TRBV19,CASSATGNSNQPQHF,TGTGCCAGTAGCGCAACAGGGAATAGCAATCAGCCCCAGCATTTT
few,TRBJ1-1,TRBD1,TRBV28,CASPGQGRMNTEAFF,TGTGCCAGTCCGGGACAGGGGAGGATGAACACTGAAGCTTTCTTT
once,TRBJ2-7,NA,TRBV10-3,CAISETGSYEQYF,TGTGCCATCAGTGAGACAGGGTCCTACGAGCAGTACTTC
NA,TRBJ1-1,NA,TRBV7-9,CASTKQGVNTEAFF,TGTGCCAGCACCAAACAGGGAGTGAACACTGAAGCTTTCTTT
NA,TRBJ1-2,NA,TRBV13,CASSFRRFQQRNGYTF,TGTGCCAGCAGCTTCCGGCGATTTCAACAGCGGAATGGCTACACCTTC
NA,TRBJ2-1,NA,TRBV7-6,CASSPGGEVLGDEQFF,TGTGCCAGCAGTCCAGGCGGGGAGGTCCTTGGGGATGAGCAGTTCTTC
once,TRBJ1-5,TRBD1,TRBV19,CASSGTADQPQHF,TGTGCCAGTAGTGGGACAGCCGATCAGCCCCAGCATTTT
NA,TRBJ2-7,TRBD2,TRBV27,CASRIGTSGSHEQYF,TGTGCCAGCAGGATTGGGACTAGCGGGTCCCACGAGCAGTACTTC
NA,TRBJ1-5,NA,TRBV2,CASSPQDQPQHF,TGTGCCAGCAGCCCACAGGATCAGCCCCAGCATTTT
NA,TRBJ2-7,NA,TRBV5-1,CASSASGQGIYEQYF,TGCGCCAGCAGCGCCTCGGGGCAGGGGATCTACGAGCAGTACTTC
NA,TRBJ2-1,TRBD1,TRBV5-1,CASTDGQGVHNEQFF,TGCGCCAGCACCGATGGACAGGGAGTACACAATGAGCAGTTCTTC
NA,TRBJ2-7,NA,TRBV7-2,CASSFRSGSYTYEQYF,TGTGCCAGCAGTTTTCGCTCCGGGTCCTACACCTACGAGCAGTACTTC
NA,TRBJ1-2,NA,TRBV2,CASSDYRELYGYTF,TGTGCCAGCAGTGACTACAGAGAGCTCTATGGCTACACCTTC
few,TRBJ1-4,NA,TRBV18,CASSPMTVLNEKLFF,TGTGCCAGCTCACCAATGACAGTTCTCAATGAAAAACTGTTTTTT
NA,TRBJ1-1,TRBD1,TRBV19,CASSTQGATEAFF,TGTGCCAGTAGTACCCAGGGGGCTACTGAAGCTTTCTTT